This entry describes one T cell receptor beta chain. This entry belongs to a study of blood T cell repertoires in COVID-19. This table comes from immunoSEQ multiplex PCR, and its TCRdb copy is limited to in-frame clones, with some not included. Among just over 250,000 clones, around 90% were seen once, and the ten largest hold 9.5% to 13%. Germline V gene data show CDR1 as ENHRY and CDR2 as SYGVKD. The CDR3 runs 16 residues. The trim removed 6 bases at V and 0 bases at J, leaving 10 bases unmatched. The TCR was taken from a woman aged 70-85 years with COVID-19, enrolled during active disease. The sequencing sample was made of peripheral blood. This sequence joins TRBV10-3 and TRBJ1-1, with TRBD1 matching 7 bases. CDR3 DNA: TGTGCCATCAGGGAGACAGGGCGGAACATGAACACTGAAGCTTTCTTT. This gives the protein CAIRETGRNMNTEAFF.